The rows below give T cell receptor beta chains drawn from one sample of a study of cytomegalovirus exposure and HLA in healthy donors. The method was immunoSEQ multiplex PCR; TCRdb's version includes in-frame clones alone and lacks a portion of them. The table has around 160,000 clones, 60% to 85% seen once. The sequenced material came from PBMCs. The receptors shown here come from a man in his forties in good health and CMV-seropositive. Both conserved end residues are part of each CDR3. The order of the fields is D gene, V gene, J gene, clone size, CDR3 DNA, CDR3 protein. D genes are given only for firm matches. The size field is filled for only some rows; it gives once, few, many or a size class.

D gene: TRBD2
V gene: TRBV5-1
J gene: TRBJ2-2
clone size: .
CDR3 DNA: TGCGCCAGCAGCTTGGGCGGGAGTTCGAATGGGGCCGGGGAGCTGTTTTTT
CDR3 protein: CASSLGGSSNGAGELFF

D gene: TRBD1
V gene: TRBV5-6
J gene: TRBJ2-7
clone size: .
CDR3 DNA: TGTGCCAGCAGGTACCTAGGGACAGGGGGCAACGAGCAGTACTTC
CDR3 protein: CASRYLGTGGNEQYF

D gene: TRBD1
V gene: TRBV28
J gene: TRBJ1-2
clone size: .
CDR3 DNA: TGTGCCAGCAGTTTAGCCCTCCTGACAGGGTATGGCTACACCTTC
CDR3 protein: CASSLALLTGYGYTF

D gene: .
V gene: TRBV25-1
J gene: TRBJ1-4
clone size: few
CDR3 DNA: TGTGCCAGCAGGCAGGGCGGTTACGGTGAAAAACTGTTTTTT
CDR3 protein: CASRQGGYGEKLFF

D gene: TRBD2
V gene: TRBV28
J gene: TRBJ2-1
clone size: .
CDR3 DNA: TGTGCCAGCTGTTCCGGCGGGAGACGCGAGGAGCAGTTCTTC
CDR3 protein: CASCSGGRREEQFF

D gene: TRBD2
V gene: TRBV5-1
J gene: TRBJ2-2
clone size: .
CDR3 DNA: TGCGCCAGCAGCTTCGGCGGGAGCACCGGGGAGCTGTTTTTT
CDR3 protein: CASSFGGSTGELFF

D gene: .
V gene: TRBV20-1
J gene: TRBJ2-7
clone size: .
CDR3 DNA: TGCAGTGCTAAACAGCCCTACGAGCAGTACTTC
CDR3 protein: CSAKQPYEQYF

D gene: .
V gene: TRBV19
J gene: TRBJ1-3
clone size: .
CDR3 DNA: TGTGCCACCCAGGGGCCGAACACCATATATTTT
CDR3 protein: CATQGPNTIYF

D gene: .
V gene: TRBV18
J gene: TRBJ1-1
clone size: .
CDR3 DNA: TGTGCCAGCTCGTGGGGGGAAACTGAAGCTTTCTTT
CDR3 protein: CASSWGETEAFF

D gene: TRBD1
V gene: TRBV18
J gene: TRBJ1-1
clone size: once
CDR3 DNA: TGTGCCAGCTCACAGGACAGGGGAGGTAGCACTGAAGCTTTCTTT
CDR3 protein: CASSQDRGGSTEAFF

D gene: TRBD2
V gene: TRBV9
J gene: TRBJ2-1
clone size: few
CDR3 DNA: TGTGCCAGCAGCAGAACCGGGACTAGCGGGAGGAATAGGAACAATGAGCAGTTCTTC
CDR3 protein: CASSRTGTSGRNRNNEQFF

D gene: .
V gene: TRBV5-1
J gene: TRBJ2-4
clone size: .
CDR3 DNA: TGCGCCAGCAGCTTAGAGGGAAACATTCAGTACTTC
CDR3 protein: CASSLEGNIQYF

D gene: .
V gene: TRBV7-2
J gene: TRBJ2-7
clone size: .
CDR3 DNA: TGTGCCAGCAGCTTAATCAGCTACGAGCAGTACTTC
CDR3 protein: CASSLISYEQYF

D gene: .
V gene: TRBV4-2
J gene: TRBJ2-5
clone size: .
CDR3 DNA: TGTGCCAGCAGCCAAGATCTTGCCAGGACGGGGAGAGAGACCCAGTACTTC
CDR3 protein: CASSQDLARTGRETQYF

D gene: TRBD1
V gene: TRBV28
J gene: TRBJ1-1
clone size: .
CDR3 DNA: TGTGCCAGCAGTATAAAGGACAGGGTGGCTTTCTTT
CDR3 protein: CASSIKDRVAFF

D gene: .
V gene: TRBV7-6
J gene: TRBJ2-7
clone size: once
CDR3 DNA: TGTGCCAGCACCCCCCCCTACGCGCAGTACTTC
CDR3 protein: CASTPPYAQYF

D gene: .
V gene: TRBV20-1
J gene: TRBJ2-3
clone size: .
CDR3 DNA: TGCAGTGCTCCCAGTGGAGATACGCAGTATTTT
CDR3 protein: CSAPSGDTQYF

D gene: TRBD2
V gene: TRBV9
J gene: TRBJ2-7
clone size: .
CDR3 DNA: TGTGCCAGCAGCGTAGGCGGGAGCTCCTACGAGCAGTACTTC
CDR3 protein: CASSVGGSSYEQYF

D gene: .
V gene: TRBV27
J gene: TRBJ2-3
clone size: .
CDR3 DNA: TGTGCCAGCAGTTTAGAGGGGGGCACAGATACGCAGTATTTT
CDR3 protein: CASSLEGGTDTQYF

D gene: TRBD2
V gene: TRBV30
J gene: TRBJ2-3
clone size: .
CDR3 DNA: TGTGCCTGGAGAAGGGGACTAGCGACAGATACGCAGTATTTT
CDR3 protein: CAWRRGLATDTQYF

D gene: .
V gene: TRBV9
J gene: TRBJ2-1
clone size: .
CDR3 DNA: TGTGCCAGCAGCGACAAGACAGTCTCCTACAATGAGCAGTTCTTC
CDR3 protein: CASSDKTVSYNEQFF

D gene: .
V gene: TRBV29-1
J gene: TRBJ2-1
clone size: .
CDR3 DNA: TGCAGCGTCATCCGTCCACTCAATGAGCAGTTCTTC
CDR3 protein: CSVIRPLNEQFF

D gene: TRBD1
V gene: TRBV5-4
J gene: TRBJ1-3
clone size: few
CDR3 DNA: TGTGCCAGCAGCCCTTCCCCGGGACAGTTCCCCTCTGGAAACACCATATATTTT
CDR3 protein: CASSPSPGQFPSGNTIYF